The rows below give T cell receptor beta chains drawn from one sample of a study of cytomegalovirus exposure and HLA in healthy donors. The table came from immunoSEQ multiplex PCR; TCRdb's copy has only in-frame clones and leaves some out. Of about 160,000 clones in the sample, 60% to 70% are singletons; the top ten hold 6% to 8.5%. The sequenced sample was PBMCs. The receptors originated from a woman between 55 and 75 years old in good health and CMV-seropositive. The CDR3 runs from the conserved cysteine through the conserved F or W. The D gene is left open where the match is weak. Expanded clones are given a class, and other clones once, few, many or no size at all.

v_call: TRBV19; d_call: .; j_call: TRBJ1-5; clone_size: .; cdr3_nt: TGTGCCAGTAGTCTGGGAGGAGGGGGGGATCAGCCCCAGCATTTT; cdr3_aa: CASSLGGGGDQPQHF
v_call: TRBV5-6; d_call: .; j_call: TRBJ1-2; clone_size: .; cdr3_nt: TGTGCCAGCAGCCCGAGGGCGCGTCGAAACTATGGCTACACCTTC; cdr3_aa: CASSPRARRNYGYTF
v_call: TRBV7-9; d_call: TRBD1; j_call: TRBJ1-4; clone_size: .; cdr3_nt: TGTGCCAGCAGCTCGACACCGGGACAGGGGGCTAGAACTAATGAAAAACTGTTTTTT; cdr3_aa: CASSSTPGQGARTNEKLFF
v_call: TRBV18; d_call: TRBD1; j_call: TRBJ1-1; clone_size: .; cdr3_nt: TGTGCCAGCCGAGGGGGCTTGAACACTGAAGCTTTCTTT; cdr3_aa: CASRGGLNTEAFF
v_call: TRBV6-5; d_call: .; j_call: TRBJ2-1; clone_size: .; cdr3_nt: TGTGCCAGCAGTTCTACTAGCAGCTCCTACAATGAGCAGTTCTTC; cdr3_aa: CASSSTSSSYNEQFF
v_call: TRBV5-1; d_call: TRBD2; j_call: TRBJ2-3; clone_size: .; cdr3_nt: TGCGCCAGCAGCCTGAGCGGGAGGAGCACAGATACGCAGTATTTT; cdr3_aa: CASSLSGRSTDTQYF
v_call: TRBV5-6; d_call: TRBD1; j_call: TRBJ2-2; clone_size: .; cdr3_nt: TGTGCCAGCAGCTTAAGTCTCCGACAGGGTGAGGGCGGGGAGCTGTTTTTT; cdr3_aa: CASSLSLRQGEGGELFF
v_call: TRBV19; d_call: TRBD1; j_call: TRBJ1-5; clone_size: once; cdr3_nt: TGTGCCAGTGGATCGACAGGGGGAGGTGGGCCCCAGCATTTT; cdr3_aa: CASGSTGGGGPQHF
v_call: TRBV5-4; d_call: TRBD1; j_call: TRBJ2-7; clone_size: .; cdr3_nt: TGTGCCAGCAGTAGGGACAGGGCCTACGAGCAGTACTTC; cdr3_aa: CASSRDRAYEQYF
v_call: TRBV18; d_call: .; j_call: TRBJ1-1; clone_size: few; cdr3_nt: TGTGCCAGCTCAACGTCGCAGGGAGGCACTGAAGCTTTCTTT; cdr3_aa: CASSTSQGGTEAFF
v_call: TRBV4-3; d_call: .; j_call: TRBJ1-6; clone_size: few; cdr3_nt: TGCGCCAGCAGCCACGGACTCGAAGGTTCACCCCTCCACTTT; cdr3_aa: CASSHGLEGSPLHF
v_call: TRBV15; d_call: TRBD1; j_call: TRBJ2-1; clone_size: .; cdr3_nt: TGTGCCAGTGGACAGGTCTCCAATGAGCAGTTCTTC; cdr3_aa: CASGQVSNEQFF
v_call: TRBV7-9; d_call: TRBD2; j_call: TRBJ2-1; clone_size: .; cdr3_nt: TGTGCCAGCAGCTTAGCGGCACTAGCGGGAGTCGATGAGCAGTTCTTC; cdr3_aa: CASSLAALAGVDEQFF
v_call: TRBV9; d_call: TRBD1; j_call: TRBJ2-7; clone_size: few; cdr3_nt: TGTGCCAGCAGCGCCTCGGACAGGGGCAGCTACGAGCAGTACTTC; cdr3_aa: CASSASDRGSYEQYF
v_call: TRBV7-2; d_call: .; j_call: TRBJ2-5; clone_size: .; cdr3_nt: TGTGCCAGCAGCTCACAGGGAGAAGAGACCCAGTACTTC; cdr3_aa: CASSSQGEETQYF
v_call: TRBV19; d_call: TRBD1; j_call: TRBJ1-1; clone_size: .; cdr3_nt: TGTGCCAGTAGTTTCCGGGACAGTTCAGGAGGTTTCTTT; cdr3_aa: CASSFRDSSGGFF
v_call: TRBV6-5; d_call: .; j_call: TRBJ1-1; clone_size: few; cdr3_nt: TGTGCCAGCAGTTACAGTAGGAACACTGAAGCTTTCTTT; cdr3_aa: CASSYSRNTEAFF
v_call: TRBV2; d_call: .; j_call: TRBJ2-2; clone_size: .; cdr3_nt: TGTGCCAGCGGGCTAGCGTTTACCGGGGAGCTGTTTTTT; cdr3_aa: CASGLAFTGELFF
v_call: TRBV5-6; d_call: .; j_call: TRBJ1-1; clone_size: few; cdr3_nt: TGTGCCAGCAGCTGGGCAGGGATAGCTTTCTTT; cdr3_aa: CASSWAGIAFF
v_call: TRBV7-2; d_call: TRBD2; j_call: TRBJ2-7; clone_size: .; cdr3_nt: TGTGCCAGCAGCTTAGACGGGACTAGCCGACCCTACGAGCAGTACTTC; cdr3_aa: CASSLDGTSRPYEQYF
v_call: TRBV2; d_call: TRBD1; j_call: TRBJ1-2; clone_size: few; cdr3_nt: TGTGCCAGCAGTGAAGCCGGGACAGGGACGTATGGCTACACCTTC; cdr3_aa: CASSEAGTGTYGYTF
v_call: TRBV7-9; d_call: .; j_call: TRBJ2-1; clone_size: few; cdr3_nt: TGTGCCAGCAGCTTATACGCGCGGGCGAGCTCCTACAATGAGCAGTTCTTC; cdr3_aa: CASSLYARASSYNEQFF
v_call: TRBV6-1; d_call: TRBD2; j_call: TRBJ2-1; clone_size: .; cdr3_nt: TGTGCCAGCAGTGAATATACTAGCGGGATAGTAGATGAGCAGTTCTTC; cdr3_aa: CASSEYTSGIVDEQFF
v_call: TRBV7-7; d_call: TRBD1; j_call: TRBJ2-2; clone_size: few; cdr3_nt: TGTGCTAGCAGTCAGGGGGCAGGTACCGGGGAGCTGTTTTTT; cdr3_aa: CASSQGAGTGELFF
v_call: TRBV2; d_call: .; j_call: TRBJ2-7; clone_size: .; cdr3_nt: TGTGCCAGCCGGGACATCACCTACGAGCAGTACTTC; cdr3_aa: CASRDITYEQYF
v_call: TRBV11-2; d_call: .; j_call: TRBJ1-2; clone_size: .; cdr3_nt: TGTGCCAGCAGCATAAGAAGGACAGCCACTAACTATGGCTACACCTTC; cdr3_aa: CASSIRRTATNYGYTF
v_call: TRBV9; d_call: .; j_call: TRBJ2-1; clone_size: .; cdr3_nt: TGTGCCAGCAGCCAAAGGGGATCGAACAATGAGCAGTTCTTC; cdr3_aa: CASSQRGSNNEQFF
v_call: TRBV5-1; d_call: .; j_call: TRBJ2-1; clone_size: .; cdr3_nt: TGCGCCAGCAGCTTGGAGGGGCAGGCCTCCTACAATGAGCAGTTCTTC; cdr3_aa: CASSLEGQASYNEQFF
v_call: TRBV10-3; d_call: .; j_call: TRBJ2-7; clone_size: .; cdr3_nt: TGTGCCATCAGTGCAGCGGAATCACCCGAGCAGTACTTC; cdr3_aa: CAISAAESPEQYF
v_call: TRBV28; d_call: TRBD2; j_call: TRBJ2-7; clone_size: .; cdr3_nt: TGTGCCAGCAGCTTAGCGGGACGTTCCGTACAGTACTTC; cdr3_aa: CASSLAGRSVQYF
v_call: TRBV28; d_call: .; j_call: TRBJ2-5; clone_size: once; cdr3_nt: TGTGCCAGCAGTTTCATCGAGACCCAGTACTTC; cdr3_aa: CASSFIETQYF
v_call: TRBV2; d_call: .; j_call: TRBJ2-5; clone_size: .; cdr3_nt: TGTGCCAGCAGTACCCAGGGGAAGGGAGAGACCCAGTACTTC; cdr3_aa: CASSTQGKGETQYF
v_call: TRBV7-7; d_call: .; j_call: TRBJ2-3; clone_size: .; cdr3_nt: TGTGCCAGCAGTTCGTATAGCACAGATACGCAGTATTTT; cdr3_aa: CASSSYSTDTQYF
v_call: TRBV10-1; d_call: TRBD1; j_call: TRBJ2-2; clone_size: .; cdr3_nt: TGCGCCAGCTCCCCGGGACAGACGAACACCGGGGAGCTGTTTTTT; cdr3_aa: CASSPGQTNTGELFF
v_call: TRBV28; d_call: .; j_call: TRBJ1-5; clone_size: .; cdr3_nt: TGTGCCAGCAGTTTAATCGGGGGGGCCCAGCCCCAGCATTTT; cdr3_aa: CASSLIGGAQPQHF
v_call: TRBV9; d_call: TRBD2; j_call: TRBJ2-1; clone_size: .; cdr3_nt: TGTGCCAGCAGCGCAACTAGCGGGGCCTACAATGAGCAGTTCTTC; cdr3_aa: CASSATSGAYNEQFF
v_call: TRBV7-2; d_call: TRBD2; j_call: TRBJ2-2; clone_size: .; cdr3_nt: TGTGCCAGCAGCTTCGGTCTAGCGGGAGTTGGGACCGGGGAGCTGTTTTTT; cdr3_aa: CASSFGLAGVGTGELFF
v_call: TRBV7-9; d_call: TRBD1; j_call: TRBJ2-1; clone_size: .; cdr3_nt: TGTGCCAGCAGCTTCGGGACAGTCTCCTACAATGAGCAGTTCTTC; cdr3_aa: CASSFGTVSYNEQFF
v_call: TRBV5-1; d_call: .; j_call: TRBJ1-5; clone_size: .; cdr3_nt: TGCGCCAGCAGCTTGACGGGGGTCCCCAATCAGCCCCAGCATTTT; cdr3_aa: CASSLTGVPNQPQHF
v_call: TRBV9; d_call: TRBD2; j_call: TRBJ2-7; clone_size: .; cdr3_nt: TGTGCCAGCAGTAAGGGACTAGCTGACTACGAGCAGTACTTC; cdr3_aa: CASSKGLADYEQYF
v_call: TRBV28; d_call: TRBD2; j_call: TRBJ2-2; clone_size: once; cdr3_nt: TGTGCCAGCAGTTTAACCTTGGGATCGGGAGGCCCCCTTGACACCGGGGAGCTGTTTTTT; cdr3_aa: CASSLTLGSGGPLDTGELFF
v_call: TRBV11-3; d_call: TRBD1; j_call: TRBJ2-5; clone_size: few; cdr3_nt: TGTGCCAGCAGCTTAGTGAGGACAGGGGGATACCAAGAGACCCAGTACTTC; cdr3_aa: CASSLVRTGGYQETQYF
v_call: TRBV5-1; d_call: .; j_call: TRBJ1-2; clone_size: .; cdr3_nt: TGCGCCAGCAGCCGGGACACAAACTATGGCTACACCTTC; cdr3_aa: CASSRDTNYGYTF
v_call: TRBV19; d_call: TRBD1; j_call: TRBJ1-5; clone_size: .; cdr3_nt: TGTGCCAGTAGTCTCCCCCGAACTGGGACAGCCTCTGATCAGCCCCAGCATTTT; cdr3_aa: CASSLPRTGTASDQPQHF
v_call: TRBV4-2; d_call: .; j_call: TRBJ1-1; clone_size: few; cdr3_nt: TGTGCCAGCAGCCAATTCGACAGCTGGGACACTGAAGCTTTCTTT; cdr3_aa: CASSQFDSWDTEAFF
v_call: TRBV19; d_call: TRBD2; j_call: TRBJ2-7; clone_size: .; cdr3_nt: TGTGCCAGTAGTAAGGCCGGAGGGAGGGACTACGAGCAGTACTTC; cdr3_aa: CASSKAGGRDYEQYF
v_call: TRBV5-4; d_call: TRBD1; j_call: TRBJ2-7; clone_size: .; cdr3_nt: TGTGCCAGCAGCCCCGGGACAGGGGCGTTTGGGGACGAGCAGTACTTC; cdr3_aa: CASSPGTGAFGDEQYF
v_call: TRBV28; d_call: .; j_call: TRBJ2-7; clone_size: .; cdr3_nt: TGTGCCAGCAGTTTAGGGGAGTCCTACGAGCAGTACTTC; cdr3_aa: CASSLGESYEQYF
v_call: TRBV7-3; d_call: TRBD2; j_call: TRBJ2-1; clone_size: few; cdr3_nt: TGTGCCAGCAGCTTAAGGCGGACTAGCGGTTTATACAATGAGCAGTTCTTC; cdr3_aa: CASSLRRTSGLYNEQFF
v_call: TRBV2; d_call: .; j_call: TRBJ1-1; clone_size: few; cdr3_nt: TGTGCCAGCAGTGAATTGGCGAACACTGAAGCTTTCTTT; cdr3_aa: CASSELANTEAFF
v_call: TRBV19; d_call: .; j_call: TRBJ1-1; clone_size: once; cdr3_nt: TGTGCCAGTAGTATGGGCACCTACATGAACACTGAAGCTTTCTTT; cdr3_aa: CASSMGTYMNTEAFF
v_call: TRBV18; d_call: .; j_call: TRBJ2-7; clone_size: few; cdr3_nt: TGTGCCAGCTCACCGAGGAAGGCAGACTACGAGCAGTACTTC; cdr3_aa: CASSPRKADYEQYF
v_call: TRBV28; d_call: TRBD2; j_call: TRBJ2-1; clone_size: .; cdr3_nt: TGTGCCAGCAGTGGGACTAGCGGGAAGAGCTCCTACAATGAGCAGTTCTTC; cdr3_aa: CASSGTSGKSSYNEQFF
v_call: TRBV9; d_call: TRBD1; j_call: TRBJ2-7; clone_size: .; cdr3_nt: TGTGCCAGCAGCGTAGCTTTTACAGGGGGGATTTACGAGCAGTACTTC; cdr3_aa: CASSVAFTGGIYEQYF
v_call: TRBV19; d_call: TRBD1; j_call: TRBJ1-2; clone_size: .; cdr3_nt: TGTGCCAGTAGTCCAGGACAGGGGAAGGCCGCGTTC; cdr3_aa: CASSPGQGKAAF